This T cell receptor beta chain emerged from a study of identical twins (dated by TCRdb to 2016 to 2017). For the wider study: To test whether fetal clonotypes persist, this study deep-sequenced TCR alpha and beta repertoires from monozygotic twins, from unrelated adults of various ages, and from cord blood. To rule out contamination, the twin experiments were replicated at different times with different library preparation protocols. Study-wide findings and limitations: Compared with coincidental sharing between unrelated individuals, an excess of low generation-probability sequences was observed among out-of-frame TCR alpha sequences shared between twins. Because the same donors could not be followed over many years, the conclusions depended on cross-sectional statistical analysis. The excess sharing between twins in beta out-of-frame sequences was weaker because fewer shared sequences reduced the signal-to-noise ratio. Abundant cord blood beta clonotypes carried fewer insertions; young adult naive repertoires showed a weaker similar trend, while memory repertoires showed none. Out-of-frame TCR alpha sharing in monozygotic twins was systematically underestimated by recombination models, whereas sharing between unrelated individuals was in agreement with the recombination models. Zero-insertion analyses could be partly confounded by invariant T cells such as MAIT and iNKT, although diverse VJ usage argued against such confounding for most clonotypes.

Library construction relied on 5' RACE. The instrument given in TCRdb is Illumina HiSeq 2000. Template switching introduced a universal primer binding site; the final cDNA contained a unique molecular identifier, enabling accurate counting of TCR cDNA molecules. First-strand cDNA for TCR alpha and beta chains was synthesized from specific primers in the conserved constant-segment region. To control for contamination, every cDNA library was double barcoded, receiving both a SMART-Mk sample barcode and Illumina barcodes. TruSeq adapter sequences along with Illumina sample barcodes were introduced in two successive PCR steps. The Illumina HiSeq platform was used with custom primers to sequence TCR alpha and beta cDNA libraries. Concerning the study's data processing: MiGEC processed the raw reads to extract unique molecular identifiers, while MiXCR was used to determine the CDR3 positions. Recombination models were inferred per individual with the repgenHMM and IGoR tools using an EM algorithm. Shared clonotypes were analyzed with the tcR package in R, and sharing was normalized by the product of cloneset sizes. To study raw recombination without the effects of thymic and clonal selection, out-of-frame nonproductive sequences were analyzed. Clones were called with MiXCR by TCRdb after fastp trimmed the public reads at Q25, and only in-frame beta chains were retained. Each record represents a unique CDR3 protein, reported with the most common genes and DNA among its rows. The V and J calls and clone size come from TCRdb's table, not from the authors' own analysis. This sample gives 1.5 million to 2 million distinct CDR3 sequences in total; more than 30% of them show up just once. The leading ten clones occupy about 0.27% of the sample.

The germline V gene (reference sequence) yields DFQATT for CDR1 and SNEGSKA for CDR2. V and J lose 3 bases and 4 bases, and a span of 13 bases separates them. The CDR3 numbers 14 residues from cysteine through phenylalanine. The kept DNA is CDR3 alone, 42 bases in frame from the first base. The sample holds a few counts of this clonotype. No cognate antigen has been identified for it. Base qualities are not at hand, and no much larger clone is one base apart. Every donor in the study was a healthy Caucasian. This receptor was taken from a newborn girl in good health. Sequencing was done on a sample of cord blood. The chain uses TRBV20-1 and TRBJ2-1; D gene: possibly TRBD2, on 6 matching bases. The CDR3 protein: CSASKVADYNEQFF. The DNA reads TGCAGTGCTAGTAAGGTAGCGGATTACAATGAGCAGTTCTTC.